Following are 30 T cell receptor beta chains from one sample sequenced in a study of regulatory T cells in long-lasting Graves disease. Library construction for TCR beta used iRepertoire HTBI primers and Arm-PCR of CDR3 regions. TCRdb fed the multiplex PCR reads into MiXCR, producing one record per CDR3 protein. The data hold about 430,000 distinct CDR3 sequences, with approximately 16% observed a single time. Time point defined: newly diagnosed GD, antithyroid drugs for less than 3 months. The TCR library used RNA extracted from PBMCs. These same records also appear under a second study, on T cells in Graves' hyperthyroidism and ophthalmopathy.

The input for sequencing was peripheral blood mononuclear cells (PBMCs), taken at new diagnosis, from a patient treated with antithyroid drugs. The receptors stem from a middle-aged woman with Graves disease.

This clonotype was found many times. The V gene is TRBV27, the J gene TRBJ2-1, with a tentative D call TRBD2 (5 bases). In germline, CDR1 is MNHEY, CDR2 SMNVEV (reference sequence). Trimming took off 5 bases at V and 7 bases at J, with 12 bases between the two ends. This CDR3 comprises 13 residues. Written as DNA, the CDR3 is TGTGCCAGCAGTGACTGGAGAGGGAATGAGCAGTTCTTC. The encoded protein is CASSDWRGNEQFF.

Ten or more counts support this clonotype. CDR3 sequence (DNA): TGTGCCAGCAGCGTAGGTTCTGAGGGGGTATCGTCACCCCTCCACTTT. It is translated as CASSVGSEGVSSPLHF. The V gene is TRBV9, the J gene TRBJ1-6, with D possibly matching TRBD1 (6 bases). Trimming shortened V by 0 bases and J by 10 bases, and 17 bases separated the two germline ends. The CDR3 runs 16 residues. The germline CDR1 and CDR2 sequences are SGDLS and YYNGEE.

The V and J genes are TRBV18 and TRBJ2-3; D may correspond to TRBD1 or TRBD2 (5 bases each). Trimming pared 3 bases from V and 2 bases from J, leaving 27 bases between. The CDR3 contains 20 residues. Per the germline V gene, CDR1 is KGHSH and CDR2 is LQKENI. CDR3 in amino acids: CASSPLGRFGTSKNTDTQYF. CDR3 coding DNA: TGTGCCAGCTCACCCCTGGGACGGTTTGGGACCTCAAAAAACACAGATACGCAGTATTTT.

The V call is TRBV11-1, the J call TRBJ2-7; D ambiguous. The CDR3 spans 15 residues. The V end was cut by 4 bases, the J end by 3 bases, with 16 bases between. The V gene's germline CDR1 is SGHAT and CDR2 FQDESV (reference sequence). This CDR3 is CASSSRVGVLYEQYF. As DNA, the CDR3 is TGTGCCAGCAGCTCTAGGGTCGGCGTACTCTACGAGCAGTACTTC.

This clonotype occurred many times. This CDR3 reads CASSELQATQETQYF. The CDR3 bases are TGTGCCAGCAGTGAATTACAGGCAACCCAAGAGACCCAGTACTTC. The chain recombines TRBV25-1 with TRBJ2-5, with a tentative D call TRBD1 (5 bases). Trimming removed 1 base at V and 1 base at J, with 10 bases between. The CDR3 has 15 residues. Germline CDR1 reads MGHDK; CDR2 reads SYGVNS.

The rearrangement uses TRBV6-2 or TRBV6-3 and TRBJ2-3, with no clear D. The germline V gene has CDR1 MNHEY and CDR2 SVGEGT. Trimming took 6 bases from V and 1 from J, leaving 8 bases between them. The CDR3 consists of 13 residues. CDR3 in amino acids: CASRTEGTDTQYF. The CDR3 DNA sequence: TGTGCCAGCAGAACAGAAGGCACAGATACGCAGTATTTT.

This clonotype was seen more than once but under ten times. This chain joins TRBV15 and TRBJ2-2; D is unresolved. CDR3 length: 17 residues. V was pared by 0 bases and J by 4 bases, with 15 bases between. Germline V gene sequence: CDR1 LNHNV, CDR2 YYDKDF (reference sequence). The CDR3 DNA reads as TGTGCCACCAGCAGAGATATTTGGGCCGTGGGCACCGGGGAGCTGTTTTTT. Its translation: CATSRDIWAVGTGELFF.

This rearrangement joins TRBV4-1 to TRBJ1-2; D is unclear. Germline CDR1 MGHRA, CDR2 YSYEKL. The CDR3 totals 14 residues. V lost 3 bases to trimming and J lost 4 bases, with 12 bases between them. The CDR3, as DNA: TGCGCCAGCAGCCAGGCCTCTATGGGCTATGGCTACACCTTC. Its translation: CASSQASMGYGYTF.

This clonotype was seen at least ten times. The chain has TRBV20-1 and TRBJ2-1; TRBD2 is a possible D gene (6 bases). Germline V gene data show CDR1 as DFQATT and CDR2 as SNEGSKA (reference sequence). The CDR3 loop spans 14 amino acids. Between the trimmed V and J ends, which lost 8 bases and 4 bases, there was a span of 18 bases. CDR3 in DNA: TGCAGTCCAACCAGGAGGGCCGGGTACAATGAGCAGTTCTTC. Translated: CSPTRRAGYNEQFF.

This clonotype was detected only a few times. V is TRBV5-1 and J is TRBJ1-1; a weak D match, TRBD1 (5 bases). Trimming took 2 bases from V and 4 from J, leaving 18 bases between them. Germline CDR1 SGHRS, CDR2 YFSETQ. This CDR3 contains 16 residues. The CDR3 DNA reads as TGCGCCAGCAGCTTTGAATACCCAGGGAGGGGCACTGAAGCTTTCTTT. Translation gives CASSFEYPGRGTEAFF. The entire variable domain, with the rest obtained from reference TRBV5-1 and TRBJ1-1, is as follows: KAGVTQTPRYLIKTRGQQVTLSCSPISGHRSVSWYQQTPGQGLQFLFEYFSETQRNKGNFPGRFSGRQFSNSRSEMNVSTLELGDSALYLCASSFEYPGRGTEAFFGQGTRLTVV.

This clonotype was observed a few times. The chain employs TRBV20-1 and TRBJ1-6, with TRBD1 matching 10 bases. Per germline, CDR1 DFQATT and CDR2 SNEGSKA (reference sequence). The CDR3 sequence is 15 residues long. J was trimmed by 7 bases and V by 5 bases; bases with no gene match: 8. The CDR3 sequence: CSARRDRGGNSPLHF. For the CDR3, the DNA is TGCAGTGCTCGCCGGGACAGGGGAGGGAATTCACCCCTCCACTTT.

The chain has TRBV7-9 and TRBJ2-5; D could derive from TRBD1 or TRBD2 (5 bases each). Germline values: CDR1 SEHNR, CDR2 FQNEAQ (reference sequence). This CDR3 spans 11 amino acids. The ends were cut back, 5 bases at V and 7 bases at J, with 8 bases in the middle. CDR3: CASSVGPTQYF. CDR3 sequence (DNA): TGTGCCAGCAGCGTGGGACCGACCCAGTACTTC.

About this clonotype: A much larger clone lies one base from this, so it may be a read error. The conserved final phenylalanine or tryptophan is absent from the CDR3, which likely points to a read error. The chain links TRBV12-3 or TRBV12-4 to TRBJ2-6, with 7 bases aligning to TRBD1. V lost 3 bases to trimming and J lost 0 bases; unmatched junction nucleotides: 2. CDR3 length: 16 residues. CDR3 sequence: CASSLGQFSGANVLTS. The CDR3 DNA reads TGTGCCAGCAGTTTGGGACAGTTCTCTGGGGCCAACGTCCTGACTTCC.

This clonotype has just a few counts. The chain uses TRBV18 and TRBJ2-3, with D possibly being TRBD2 (6 bases). V gave up 3 bases and J gave up 11 bases, with 21 bases separating them. CDR1 and CDR2 (germline): KGHSH, LQKENI. The CDR3 contains 15 residues. In DNA, the CDR3 is TGTGCCAGCTCACCCCAAGGTTCGGCGGGAAGAGGGCAGTATTTT. The encoded protein is CASSPQGSAGRGQYF.

The V gene is TRBV2, the J gene TRBJ2-7, with D uncertain. CDR1 and CDR2 (germline): SNHLY, FYNNEI. The V gene lost 2 bases and the J gene lost 6 bases, with 11 bases spanning the gap. CDR3 length: 13 amino acids. Here the CDR3 DNA reads TGTGCCAGCAGTGAACTTCTAATGCGCGAGCAGTACTTC. Its translation: CASSELLMREQYF.

This chain connects TRBV5-1 to TRBJ2-3; 8 nucleotides match TRBD2. Trimming removed 3 bases from V and 4 bases from J; junction bases left unmatched: 4. In germline, CDR1 is SGHRS, CDR2 YFSETQ. CDR3 length equals 14 residues. The CDR3 DNA is TGCGCCAGCAGCTCCGGGACTAGAGCAGATACGCAGTATTTT. This codes for CASSSGTRADTQYF.

This clonotype was picked up many times. This chain uses TRBV7-2 with TRBJ2-3; TRBD2 aligns across 10 bases. Germline V gives CDR1 SGHTA, CDR2 FQGNSA. V lost 1 base to trimming and J lost 3 bases; unmatched junction nucleotides: 4. The CDR3 consists of 16 residues. This chain's CDR3 is CASSLGASGSTDTQYF. In nucleotides, the CDR3 is TGTGCCAGCAGCTTAGGGGCTAGCGGGAGTACAGATACGCAGTATTTT. The full variable domain, with the rest looked up from reference TRBV7-2 and TRBJ2-3, is GAGVSQSPSNKVTEKGKDVELRCDPISGHTALYWYRQSLGQGLEFLIYFQGNSAPDKSGLPSDRFSAERTGGSVSTLTIQRTQQEDSAVYLCASSLGASGSTDTQYFGPGTRLTVL.

Ten or more counts support this clonotype. The chain recombines TRBV29-1 with TRBJ2-1; D uncertain. Trimming cost V 5 bases and J 4 bases, with 6 bases left between them. Germline CDR1 and CDR2: SQVTM and ANQGSEA. This CDR3 is built from 11 residues. The CDR3 DNA is TGCAGCGTTCGGCGGTACAATGAGCAGTTCTTC. Protein product: CSVRRYNEQFF.

This clonotype was counted ten times or more. This chain connects TRBV28 to TRBJ2-2; 13 positions agree with TRBD2. The CDR3 contains 17 residues. Per the germline V gene, CDR1 is MDHEN and CDR2 is SYDVKM. V trimming: 5 bases; J trimming: 0 bases; junction bases outside the gene matches: 3. CDR3 in amino acids: CASSVLAGGPNTGELFF. CDR3 bases: TGTGCCAGCAGTGTACTAGCGGGAGGGCCGAACACCGGGGAGCTGTTTTTT.

Ten or more counts support this clonotype. This chain joins TRBV28 and TRBJ2-3; 9 bases align to TRBD2. Looked up from germline, CDR1 is MDHEN and CDR2 is SYDVKM. The CDR3 sequence is 14 residues long. Trimming at V came to 10 bases and at J to 3 bases, leaving 8 bases not matched to a gene. The CDR3 coding sequence is TGTGCCATCGAGGGGCTAGCGGGGACAGATACGCAGTATTTT. Its translation: CAIEGLAGTDTQYF.

This clonotype was seen a single time. The V call is TRBV9, the J call TRBJ2-3; D might be TRBD2 (6 bases). This CDR3 is built from 15 residues. Germline V gene data show CDR1 as SGDLS and CDR2 as YYNGEE. Trimming took off 3 bases at V and 2 bases at J, with 13 bases between the two ends. The CDR3 here is CASSASGGNTDTQYF. CDR3 nucleotide sequence: TGTGCCAGCAGCGCTTCTGGGGGGAACACAGATACGCAGTATTTT. Together with reference TRBV9 and TRBJ2-3, the CDR3 gives the full variable domain: DSGVTQTPKHLITATGQRVTLRCSPRSGDLSVYWYQQSLDQGLQFLIQYYNGEERAKGNILERFSAQQFPDLHSELNLSSLELGDSALYFCASSASGGNTDTQYFGPGTRLTVL.

In its sample, this clonotype was seen many times. The V and J genes are TRBV7-9 and TRBJ2-7; 7 bases align to TRBD2. This CDR3 contains 15 residues. Per germline, CDR1 SEHNR and CDR2 FQNEAQ (reference sequence). The V gene end was trimmed by 1 base and the J gene end by 3 bases; junction bases not matched to a gene: 6. CDR3 nucleotide sequence: TGTGCCAGCAGCTTAGGCGGGAGTGACCTCTACGAGCAGTACTTC. This codes for CASSLGGSDLYEQYF.

This clonotype has a count of ten or more. The V and J genes are TRBV6-2 or TRBV6-3 and TRBJ2-7; 9 nucleotides match TRBD2. The V gene end was trimmed by 6 bases and the J gene end by 3 bases; junction bases not matched to a gene: 6. CDR1 is MNHEY, CDR2 SVGEGT, per germline. This CDR3 region has 14 residues. The CDR3 DNA reads as TGTGCCAGCAGCCCCTTAGCGGGAGTCTACGAGCAGTACTTC. Its protein is CASSPLAGVYEQYF.

Only a few counts were recorded for this clonotype. The chain links TRBV6-1 to TRBJ1-1; D not certain. There are 15 residues in the CDR3. With 2 bases removed from V and 0 bases from J, the gap between germline ends came to 10 bases. The germline CDR1 and CDR2 sequences are MNHNS and SASEGT. DNA for the CDR3: TGTGCCAGCAGTGAATATGAGGTTTTGAACACTGAAGCTTTCTTT. This codes for CASSEYEVLNTEAFF.

This clonotype was counted many times. The chain links TRBV14 to TRBJ2-2; TRBD2 matches 7 bases. CDR1 is SGHDN and CDR2 is FVKESK in the germline V gene. V trimming: 1 base; J trimming: 4 bases; junction bases outside the gene matches: 6. The CDR3 has 16 residues. The CDR3, as DNA: TGTGCCAGCAGCCAAGGCCGCGGGAGCGGCACCGGGGAGCTGTTTTTT. Translating it yields CASSQGRGSGTGELFF.

In its sample, this clonotype was seen many times. The chain employs TRBV2 and TRBJ2-1; tentatively, D is TRBD1 (5 bases). V gave up 2 bases and J gave up 5 bases, with 7 bases separating them. The CDR3 totals 13 residues. The germline gives CDR1 SNHLY, CDR2 FYNNEI. The CDR3 is CASSEFRDNEQFF. As DNA, the CDR3 is TGTGCCAGCAGTGAATTCAGGGACAATGAGCAGTTCTTC.

The chain employs TRBV28 and TRBJ1-5; 9 nucleotides line up with TRBD1. Unmatched junction bases numbered 5, after V lost 8 bases and J lost 6 bases. The CDR3 loop spans 13 amino acids. Germline CDR1 reads MDHEN; CDR2 reads SYDVKM. Here the CDR3 DNA reads TGTGCCAGCCGGGACAGGGTTTTTCAGCCCCAGCATTTT. Translating gives CASRDRVFQPQHF.

Many counts were recorded for this clonotype. The chain carries TRBV11-3 and TRBJ2-1, with D possibly TRBD1 on 6 matching bases. Per germline, CDR1 SGHNT and CDR2 YENEEA. Between the trimmed V and J ends, which lost 0 bases and 9 bases, there was a span of 6 bases. The CDR3 contains 12 residues. CDR3 sequence reads: CASSLDRGEQFF. The CDR3 coding sequence is TGTGCCAGCAGCTTAGACAGGGGTGAGCAGTTCTTC.

The chain couples TRBV13 to TRBJ2-7; D ambiguous. The CDR3 loop spans 14 amino acids. Germline V gene data show CDR1 as PRHDT and CDR2 as FYEKMQ (reference sequence). The V end lost 0 bases, the J end lost 7 bases, and 13 bases lay between the germline ends. The CDR3 DNA follows: TGTGCCAGCAGCTTAGGGGGCCAAGGGTGGGAGCAGTACTTC. This gives the protein CASSLGGQGWEQYF.

This CDR3 is CASSALQGSGANVLTF. The CDR3 DNA reads as TGTGCCAGCAGCGCCTTACAGGGGTCCGGGGCCAACGTCCTGACTTTC. The rearrangement uses TRBV7-9 and TRBJ2-6; 7 bases are shared with TRBD1. The germline CDR1 and CDR2 sequences are SEHNR and FQNEAQ (reference sequence). V dropped 5 bases and J dropped 4; count of bases not matched to a gene: 8. The CDR3 is made up of 16 amino acids.